The clone carrying this T cell receptor beta chain has only a few counts. The antigen remains unidentified. These data come from a study of response to subunit inactivated influenza vaccine. From the RT-PCR reads, TCRdb called clonotypes with MiXCR, one entry per CDR3 protein. The top ten clones hold 13% of a sample with 500,000 to 650,000 distinct CDR3 sequences, 7.6% of them seen once. Germline V gene data show CDR1 as SGHRS and CDR2 as YFSETQ. J gave up 4 bases and V 0 bases, and 9 bases lay outside the gene matches. There are 17 residues in the CDR3. Study-level results: Each seasonal flu vaccination may recruit only limited new T cells, authors suggested.

The rearrangement uses TRBV5-1 and TRBJ2-5; TRBD2 matches at 10 bases. The origin of this receptor is a man aged 45-69 years who received an inactivated influenza vaccine. The sequencing here drew on PBMCs from blood, taken approximately 25 months after vaccination. CDR3 DNA: TGCGCCAGCAGCTTGGAACTAGCGGGGCAAAACCCAGAGACCCAGTACTTC. Amino acids: CASSLELAGQNPETQYF.